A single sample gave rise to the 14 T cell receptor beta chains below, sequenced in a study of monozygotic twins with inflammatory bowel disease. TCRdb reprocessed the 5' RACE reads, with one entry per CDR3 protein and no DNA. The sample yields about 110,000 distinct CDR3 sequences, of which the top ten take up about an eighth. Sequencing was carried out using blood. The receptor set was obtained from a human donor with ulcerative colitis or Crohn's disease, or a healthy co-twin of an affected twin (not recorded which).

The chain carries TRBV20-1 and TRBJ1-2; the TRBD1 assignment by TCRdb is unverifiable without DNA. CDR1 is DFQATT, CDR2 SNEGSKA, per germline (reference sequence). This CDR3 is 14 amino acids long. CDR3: CSATTTGDDYGYTF.

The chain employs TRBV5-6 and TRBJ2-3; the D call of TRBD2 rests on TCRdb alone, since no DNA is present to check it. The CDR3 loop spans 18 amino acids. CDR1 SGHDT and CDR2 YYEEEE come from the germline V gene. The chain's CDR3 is CASTSLGPVGPSTDTQYF.

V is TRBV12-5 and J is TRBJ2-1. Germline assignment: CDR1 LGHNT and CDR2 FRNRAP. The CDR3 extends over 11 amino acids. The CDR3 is CASGDNNEQFF.

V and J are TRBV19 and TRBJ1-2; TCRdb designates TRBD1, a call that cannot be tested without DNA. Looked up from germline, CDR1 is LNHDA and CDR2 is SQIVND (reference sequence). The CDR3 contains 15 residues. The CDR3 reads CASSIDGGPGGGYTF.

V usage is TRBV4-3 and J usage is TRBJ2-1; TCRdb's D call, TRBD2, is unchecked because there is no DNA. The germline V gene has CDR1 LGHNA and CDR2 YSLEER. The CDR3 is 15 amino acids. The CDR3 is CASSPRLAGRDEQFF.

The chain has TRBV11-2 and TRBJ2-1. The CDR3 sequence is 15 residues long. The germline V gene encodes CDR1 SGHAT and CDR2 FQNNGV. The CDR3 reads CASSLAPSSYNEQFF. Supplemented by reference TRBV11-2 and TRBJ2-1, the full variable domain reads EAGVAQSPRYKIIEKRQSVAFWCNPISGHATLYWYQQILGQGPKLLIQFQNNGVVDDSQLPKDRFSAERLKGVDSTLKIQPAKLEDSAVYLCASSLAPSSYNEQFFGPGTRLTVL.

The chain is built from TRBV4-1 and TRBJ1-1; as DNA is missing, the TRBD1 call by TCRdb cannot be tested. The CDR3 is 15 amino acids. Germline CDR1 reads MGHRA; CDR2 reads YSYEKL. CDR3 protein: CASSPRQDSYTEAFF.

The CDR3 region is CASSLEAEAFF. The chain joins TRBV5-6 to TRBJ1-1. This CDR3 spans 11 amino acids. The germline V gene encodes CDR1 SGHDT and CDR2 YYEEEE. Full variable domain (outside the CDR3, taken from reference TRBV5-6 and TRBJ1-1): DAGVTQSPTHLIKTRGQQVTLRCSPKSGHDTVSWYQQALGQGPQFIFQYYEEEERQRGNFPDRFSGHQFPNYSSELNVNALLLGDSALYLCASSLEAEAFFGQGTRLTVV.

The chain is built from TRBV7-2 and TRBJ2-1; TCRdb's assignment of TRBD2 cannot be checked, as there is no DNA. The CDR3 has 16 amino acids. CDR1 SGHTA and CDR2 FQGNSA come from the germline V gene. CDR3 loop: CASSQTSGRLYNEQFF.

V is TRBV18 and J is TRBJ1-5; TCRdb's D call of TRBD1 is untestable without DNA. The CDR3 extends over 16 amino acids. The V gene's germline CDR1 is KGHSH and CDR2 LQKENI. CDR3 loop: CASSPNRGPSNQPQHF.

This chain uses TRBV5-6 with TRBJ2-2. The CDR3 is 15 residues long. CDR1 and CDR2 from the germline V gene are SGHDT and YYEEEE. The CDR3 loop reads CASTLGYANTGELFF.

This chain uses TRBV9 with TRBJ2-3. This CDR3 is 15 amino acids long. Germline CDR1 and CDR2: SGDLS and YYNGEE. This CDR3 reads CASSVVGDRGDTQYF.

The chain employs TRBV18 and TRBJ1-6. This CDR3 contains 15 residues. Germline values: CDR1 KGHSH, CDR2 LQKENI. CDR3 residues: CASSPRQTYNSPLHF.

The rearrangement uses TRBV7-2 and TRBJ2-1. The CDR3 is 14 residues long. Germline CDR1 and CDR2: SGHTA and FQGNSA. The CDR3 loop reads CASSRFGRYNEQFF.